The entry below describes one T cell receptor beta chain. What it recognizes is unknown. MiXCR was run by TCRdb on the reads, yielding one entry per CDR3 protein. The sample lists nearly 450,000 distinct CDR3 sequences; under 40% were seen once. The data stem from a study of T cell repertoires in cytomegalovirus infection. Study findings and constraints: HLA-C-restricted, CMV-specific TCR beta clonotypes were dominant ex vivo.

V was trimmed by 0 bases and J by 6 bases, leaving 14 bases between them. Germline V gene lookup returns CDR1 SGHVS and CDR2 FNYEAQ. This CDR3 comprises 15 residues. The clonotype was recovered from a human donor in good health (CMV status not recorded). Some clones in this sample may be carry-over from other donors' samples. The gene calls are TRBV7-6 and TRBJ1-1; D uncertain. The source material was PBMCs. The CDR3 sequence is CASSLAPNSAAEAFF. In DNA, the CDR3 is TGTGCCAGCAGCTTAGCGCCTAATAGCGCCGCTGAAGCTTTCTTT.